Described below is a single T cell receptor beta chain sequence and its context. The antigen remains unidentified. Deep TCR-beta sequencing used DNA from uncultured naive and memory CD4+ T cells. Sequencing used immunoSEQ multiplex PCR; TCRdb keeps in-frame clones, though not all of them. The sample yields under 70,000 clones, 70% to 90% seen once. The unexposed donors gave CD4+ T cells in about 2011-2018, prior to COVID-19. CD4 enrichment then naive enrichment separated naive from memory CD4+ cells. These data originate in a study of CD4 T cells in relation to SARS-CoV-2 and coronaviruses. Overall study results and limits: No crossreactivity against non-spike viral proteins was tested here.

Germline V gives CDR1 MDHEN, CDR2 SYDVKM. Losses at the gene ends were 7 bases for V and 3 bases for J; bases not matched to a gene: 7. The CDR3 runs 14 residues. V is TRBV28 and J is TRBJ2-7, with 9 bases fitting TRBD1. The receptor's source is a human donor in good health. Sequencing was performed on memory CD4+ T cells from PBMCs. DNA of the CDR3: TGTGCCAGCACCTCGGACAGGGGCTACTACGAGCAGTACTTC. Translation: CASTSDRGYYEQYF. The full variable domain, rest sourced from reference TRBV28 and TRBJ2-7, is DVKVTQSSRYLVKRTGEKVFLECVQDMDHENMFWYRQDPGLGLRLIYFSYDVKMKEKGDIPEGYSVSREKKERFSLILESASTNQTSMYLCASTSDRGYYEQYFGPGTRLTVT.